Below are 3 T cell receptor beta chains sequenced from a single sample in a study of human T cells and chemical hapten exposure. Via MiXCR, TCRdb re-called the RACE reads, giving one row per CDR3 protein. Of about 180,000 distinct CDR3 sequences listed, around 30% are singletons. Noted time point: pre-sensitization, week 0. Treatment in this sample: therapeutic diphenylcyclopropenone sensitization with weekly scalp DPC. The sample consisted of whole blood, taken in connection with sensitization to the hapten diphenylcyclopropenone (DPC). Receptors were obtained from a woman aged 30 to 39 with alopecia areata. Some clones in this sample may be carry-over from other donors' samples.

The sample holds a few counts of this clonotype. This chain uses TRBV10-3 with TRBJ2-7, with 7 bases matching TRBD1. The CDR3 extends over 14 amino acids. V gave up 0 bases and J gave up 4 bases; unmatched junction bases: 3. CDR1 is ENHRY, CDR2 SYGVKD, per germline. CDR3 bases: TGTGCCATCAGTGAGTCTGGCAGGGGGTACGAGCAGTACTTC. Protein sequence: CAISESGRGYEQYF.

This clonotype appeared a few times. This chain uses TRBV7-2 with TRBJ2-2; 9 bases line up with TRBD1. Germline V gene data show CDR1 as SGHTA and CDR2 as FQGNSA. CDR3 length equals 16 residues. Germline trimming cut 5 bases from V and 6 bases from J; bases unmatched to any gene: 10. The CDR3 DNA follows: TGTGCCAGCAGCCTGTGGGACAGGGCTGTGGCCGGGGAGCTGTTTTTT. As protein: CASSLWDRAVAGELFF.

This clonotype turned up a few times. The chain couples TRBV29-1 to TRBJ2-5; 10 bases align to TRBD1. V was clipped by 7 bases and J by 5 bases; unmatched bases: 7. This CDR3 is built from 13 residues. The germline V gene has CDR1 SQVTM and CDR2 ANQGSEA. CDR3 nucleotide sequence: TGCAGCGCCGCGGGACAGGGGCTCGAGACCCAGTACTTC. Its translation is CSAAGQGLETQYF.